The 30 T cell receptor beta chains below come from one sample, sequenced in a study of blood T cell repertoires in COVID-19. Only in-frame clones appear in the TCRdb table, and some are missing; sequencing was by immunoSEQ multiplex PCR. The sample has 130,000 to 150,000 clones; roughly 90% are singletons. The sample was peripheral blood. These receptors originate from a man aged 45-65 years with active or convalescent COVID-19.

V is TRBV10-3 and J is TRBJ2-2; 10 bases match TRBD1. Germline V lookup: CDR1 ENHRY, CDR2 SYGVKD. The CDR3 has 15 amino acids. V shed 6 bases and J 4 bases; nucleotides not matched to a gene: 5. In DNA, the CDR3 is TGTGCCATCAGGCCGGGACAGGGGACCACCGGGGAGCTGTTTTTT. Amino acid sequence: CAIRPGQGTTGELFF.

The CDR3 region is CASSDASGRASYNEQFF. CDR3 DNA: TGTGCCAGCAGTGATGCTAGCGGGAGGGCCTCCTACAATGAGCAGTTCTTC. The chain is built from TRBV6-1 and TRBJ2-1; TRBD2 matches at 12 bases. CDR3 size: 17 residues. Looked up from germline, CDR1 is MNHNS and CDR2 is SASEGT. With V trimmed by 3 bases and J by 0 bases, 3 bases remained unmatched.

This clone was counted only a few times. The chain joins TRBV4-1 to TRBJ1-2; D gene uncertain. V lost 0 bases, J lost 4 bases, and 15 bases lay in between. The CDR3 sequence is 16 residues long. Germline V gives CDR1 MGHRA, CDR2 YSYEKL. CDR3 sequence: CASSQDHPALTYGYTF. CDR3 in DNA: TGCGCCAGCAGCCAAGATCACCCCGCCCTAACCTATGGCTACACCTTC.

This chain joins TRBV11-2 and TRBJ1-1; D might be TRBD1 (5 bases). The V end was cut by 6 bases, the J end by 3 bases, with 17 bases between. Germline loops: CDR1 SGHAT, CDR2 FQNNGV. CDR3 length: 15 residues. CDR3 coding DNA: TGTGCCAGCAGTTTATCAATGTCGGGGGACACTGAAGCTTTCTTT. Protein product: CASSLSMSGDTEAFF.

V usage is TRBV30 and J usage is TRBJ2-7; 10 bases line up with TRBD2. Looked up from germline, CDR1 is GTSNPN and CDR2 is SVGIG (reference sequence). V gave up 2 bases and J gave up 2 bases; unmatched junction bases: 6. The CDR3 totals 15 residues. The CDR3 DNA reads TGTGCCTGGAGTCCTAGACTAGCGGGTGCCTACGAGCAGTACTTC. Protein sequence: CAWSPRLAGAYEQYF.

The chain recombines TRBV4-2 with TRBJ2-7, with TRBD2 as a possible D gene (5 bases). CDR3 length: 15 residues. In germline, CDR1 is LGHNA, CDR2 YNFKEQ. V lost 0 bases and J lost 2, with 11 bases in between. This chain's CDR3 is CASSQDWSRAYEQYF. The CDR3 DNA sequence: TGTGCCAGCAGCCAAGATTGGTCGAGGGCCTACGAGCAGTACTTC.

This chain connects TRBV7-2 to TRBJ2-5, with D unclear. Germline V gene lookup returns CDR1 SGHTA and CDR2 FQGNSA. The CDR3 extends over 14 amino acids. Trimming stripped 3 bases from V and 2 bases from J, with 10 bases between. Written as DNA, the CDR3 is TGTGCCAGCAGCTTTAACGGTATTCAAGAGACCCAGTACTTC. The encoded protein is CASSFNGIQETQYF. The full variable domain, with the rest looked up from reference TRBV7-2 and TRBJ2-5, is GAGVSQSPSNKVTEKGKDVELRCDPISGHTALYWYRQSLGQGLEFLIYFQGNSAPDKSGLPSDRFSAERTGGSVSTLTIQRTQQEDSAVYLCASSFNGIQETQYFGPGTRLLVL.

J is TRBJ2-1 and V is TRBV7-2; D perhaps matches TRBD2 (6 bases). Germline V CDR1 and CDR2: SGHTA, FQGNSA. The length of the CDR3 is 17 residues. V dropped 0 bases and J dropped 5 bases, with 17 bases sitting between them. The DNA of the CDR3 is TGTGCCAGCAGCTTAGCCCGACTTGGCGGGGCGAACAATGAGCAGTTCTTC. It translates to CASSLARLGGANNEQFF.

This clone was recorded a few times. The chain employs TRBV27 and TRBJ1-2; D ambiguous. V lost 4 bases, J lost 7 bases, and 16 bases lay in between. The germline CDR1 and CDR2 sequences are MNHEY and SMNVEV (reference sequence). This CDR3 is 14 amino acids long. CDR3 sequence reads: CASSSLSEGRGYTF. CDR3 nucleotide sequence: TGTGCCAGCAGTTCCCTCAGTGAGGGCCGTGGCTACACCTTC.

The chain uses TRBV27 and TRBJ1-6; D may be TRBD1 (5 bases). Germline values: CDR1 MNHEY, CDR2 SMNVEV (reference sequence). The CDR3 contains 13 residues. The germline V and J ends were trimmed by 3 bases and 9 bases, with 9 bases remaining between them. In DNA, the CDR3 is TGTGCCAGCAGTTTCAGGGAACCTTCACCCCTCCACTTT. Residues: CASSFREPSPLHF.

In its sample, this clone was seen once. The CDR3 coding sequence is TGTGCCAGCAGTGAATATGGGGGCGGGCAGTCATCTGGAAACACCATATATTTT. It specifies CASSEYGGGQSSGNTIYF. J is TRBJ1-3 and V is TRBV25-1, with a tentative D call TRBD1 (6 bases). The V and J ends lost 0 bases and 1 base respectively, with 16 bases between them. Germline CDR1 reads MGHDK; CDR2 reads SYGVNS. The CDR3 consists of 18 residues.

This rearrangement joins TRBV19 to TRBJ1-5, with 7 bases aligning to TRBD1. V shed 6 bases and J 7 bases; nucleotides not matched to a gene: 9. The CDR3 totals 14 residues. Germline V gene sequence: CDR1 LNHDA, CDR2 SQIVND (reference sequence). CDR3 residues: CASRVRDSWQPQHF. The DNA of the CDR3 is TGTGCCAGTAGAGTTCGGGACAGTTGGCAGCCCCAGCATTTT.

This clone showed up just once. This CDR3 reads CASSPGTGWEKLFF. As DNA, the CDR3 is TGTGCCAGCAGCCCAGGGACAGGGTGGGAAAAACTGTTTTTT. The chain joins TRBV11-2 to TRBJ1-4, with TRBD1 matching over 9 bases. This CDR3 is built from 14 residues. Per germline, CDR1 SGHAT and CDR2 FQNNGV. V shed 5 bases and J 8 bases; nucleotides not matched to a gene: 6.

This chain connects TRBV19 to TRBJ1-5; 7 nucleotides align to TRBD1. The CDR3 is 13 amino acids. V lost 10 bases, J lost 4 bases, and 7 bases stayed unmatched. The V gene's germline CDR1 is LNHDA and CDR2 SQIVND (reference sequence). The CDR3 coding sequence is TGTGCCACCGCCGACAGGGAAAATCAGCCCCAGCATTTT. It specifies CATADRENQPQHF. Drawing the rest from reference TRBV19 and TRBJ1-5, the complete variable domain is DGGITQSPKYLFRKEGQNVTLSCEQNLNHDAMYWYRQDPGQGLRLIYYSQIVNDFQKGDIAEGYSVSREKKESFPLTVTSAQKNPTAFYLCATADRENQPQHFGDGTRLSIL.

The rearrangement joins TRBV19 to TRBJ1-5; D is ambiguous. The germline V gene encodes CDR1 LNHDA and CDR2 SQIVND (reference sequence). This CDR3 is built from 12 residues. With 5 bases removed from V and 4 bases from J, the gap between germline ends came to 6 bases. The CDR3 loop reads CASSRYNQPQHF. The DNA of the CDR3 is TGTGCCAGTAGTCGGTATAATCAGCCCCAGCATTTT.

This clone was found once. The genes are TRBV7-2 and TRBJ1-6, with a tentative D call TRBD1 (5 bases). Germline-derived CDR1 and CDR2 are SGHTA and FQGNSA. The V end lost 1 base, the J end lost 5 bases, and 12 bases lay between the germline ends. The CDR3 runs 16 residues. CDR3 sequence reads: CASSLVGTRNNSPLHF. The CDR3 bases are TGTGCCAGCAGCTTAGTCGGGACTCGAAATAATTCACCCCTCCACTTT.

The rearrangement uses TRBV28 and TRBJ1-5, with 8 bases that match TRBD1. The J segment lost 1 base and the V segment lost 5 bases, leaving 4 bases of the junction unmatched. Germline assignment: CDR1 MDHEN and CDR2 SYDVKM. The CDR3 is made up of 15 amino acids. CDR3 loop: CASSTGGMSNQPQHF. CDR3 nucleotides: TGTGCCAGCAGTACAGGGGGGATGAGCAATCAGCCCCAGCATTTT.

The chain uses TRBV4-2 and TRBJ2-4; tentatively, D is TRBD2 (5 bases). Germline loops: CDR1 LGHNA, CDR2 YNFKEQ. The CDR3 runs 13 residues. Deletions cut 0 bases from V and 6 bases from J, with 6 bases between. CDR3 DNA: TGTGCCAGCAGCCAAGATGAGGGAAACATTCAGTACTTC. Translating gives CASSQDEGNIQYF.

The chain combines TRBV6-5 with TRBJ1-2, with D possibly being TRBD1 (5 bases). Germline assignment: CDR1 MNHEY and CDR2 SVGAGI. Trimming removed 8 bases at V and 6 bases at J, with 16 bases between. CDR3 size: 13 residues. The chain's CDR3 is CASVGAPGNGYTF. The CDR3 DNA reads TGTGCCAGCGTTGGGGCCCCGGGCAATGGCTACACCTTC.

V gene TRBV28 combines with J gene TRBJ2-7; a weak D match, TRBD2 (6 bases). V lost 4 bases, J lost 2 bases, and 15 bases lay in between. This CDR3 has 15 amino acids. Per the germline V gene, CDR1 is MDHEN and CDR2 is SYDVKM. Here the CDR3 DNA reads TGTGCCAGCAGTTGGGGGGTTATGAGGGCCTACGAGCAGTACTTC. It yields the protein CASSWGVMRAYEQYF.

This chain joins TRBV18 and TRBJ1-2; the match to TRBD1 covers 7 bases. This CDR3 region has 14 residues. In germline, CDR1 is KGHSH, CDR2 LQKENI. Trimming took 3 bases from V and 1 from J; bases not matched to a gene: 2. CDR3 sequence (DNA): TGTGCCAGCTCACCGGGACAGCTTAACTATGGCTACACCTTC. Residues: CASSPGQLNYGYTF. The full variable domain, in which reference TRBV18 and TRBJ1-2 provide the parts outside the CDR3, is NAGVMQNPRHLVRRRGQEARLRCSPMKGHSHVYWYRQLPEEGLKFMVYLQKENIIDESGMPKERFSAEFPKEGPSILRIQQVVRGDSAAYFCASSPGQLNYGYTFGSGTRLTVV.

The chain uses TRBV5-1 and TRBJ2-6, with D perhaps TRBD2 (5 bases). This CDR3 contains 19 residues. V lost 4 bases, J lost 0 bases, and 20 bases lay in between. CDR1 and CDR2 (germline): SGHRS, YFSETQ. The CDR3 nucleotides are TGCGCCAGCAGCCCCGGTGAGGGTGGGATCTTCTCTGGGGCCAACGTCCTGACTTTC. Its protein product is CASSPGEGGIFSGANVLTF.

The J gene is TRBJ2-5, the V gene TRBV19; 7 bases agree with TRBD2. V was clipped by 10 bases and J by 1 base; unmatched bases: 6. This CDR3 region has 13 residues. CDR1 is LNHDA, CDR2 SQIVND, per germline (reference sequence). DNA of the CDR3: TGTGCCACCGGGCTAGCGGCCCAAGAGACCCAGTACTTC. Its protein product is CATGLAAQETQYF. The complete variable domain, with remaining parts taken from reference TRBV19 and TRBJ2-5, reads DGGITQSPKYLFRKEGQNVTLSCEQNLNHDAMYWYRQDPGQGLRLIYYSQIVNDFQKGDIAEGYSVSREKKESFPLTVTSAQKNPTAFYLCATGLAAQETQYFGPGTRLLVL.

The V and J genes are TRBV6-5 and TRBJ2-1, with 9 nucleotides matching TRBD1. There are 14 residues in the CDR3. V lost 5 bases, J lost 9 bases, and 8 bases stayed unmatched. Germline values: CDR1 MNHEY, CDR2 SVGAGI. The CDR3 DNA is TGTGCCAGCAGTCTACCTCAGGGACAGGGTGAGCAGTTCTTC. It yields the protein CASSLPQGQGEQFF.

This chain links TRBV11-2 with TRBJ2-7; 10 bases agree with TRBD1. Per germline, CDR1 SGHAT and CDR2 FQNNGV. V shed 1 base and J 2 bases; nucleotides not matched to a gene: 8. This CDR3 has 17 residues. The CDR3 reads CASSLGGTGASTYEQYF. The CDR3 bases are TGTGCCAGCAGCTTAGGGGGGACAGGGGCCTCTACCTACGAGCAGTACTTC.

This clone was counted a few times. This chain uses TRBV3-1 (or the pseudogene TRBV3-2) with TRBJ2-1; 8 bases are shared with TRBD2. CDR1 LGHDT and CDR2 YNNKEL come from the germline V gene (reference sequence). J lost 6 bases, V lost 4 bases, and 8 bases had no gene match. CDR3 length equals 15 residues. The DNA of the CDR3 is TGTGCCAGCAGCCCCTACCGGACTAGCATCAATGAGCAGTTCTTC. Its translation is CASSPYRTSINEQFF.

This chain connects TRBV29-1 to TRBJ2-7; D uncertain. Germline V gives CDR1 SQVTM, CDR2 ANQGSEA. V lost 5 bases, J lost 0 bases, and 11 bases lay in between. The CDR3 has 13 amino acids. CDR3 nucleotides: TGCAGCGTTCGTCTGTCGAGCTCCTACGAGCAGTACTTC. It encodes CSVRLSSSYEQYF.

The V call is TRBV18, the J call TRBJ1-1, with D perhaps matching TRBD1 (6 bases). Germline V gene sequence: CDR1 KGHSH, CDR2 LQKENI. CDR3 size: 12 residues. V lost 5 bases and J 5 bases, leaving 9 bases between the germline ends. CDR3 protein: CASSSTGTEAFF. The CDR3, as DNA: TGTGCCAGCTCATCAACAGGGACTGAAGCTTTCTTT.

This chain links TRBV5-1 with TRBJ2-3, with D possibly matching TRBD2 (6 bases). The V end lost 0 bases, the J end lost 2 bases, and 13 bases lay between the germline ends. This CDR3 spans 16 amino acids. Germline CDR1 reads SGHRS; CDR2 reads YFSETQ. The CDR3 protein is CASSLATSRFTDTQYF. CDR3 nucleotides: TGCGCCAGCAGCTTGGCTACTAGCCGATTCACAGATACGCAGTATTTT.

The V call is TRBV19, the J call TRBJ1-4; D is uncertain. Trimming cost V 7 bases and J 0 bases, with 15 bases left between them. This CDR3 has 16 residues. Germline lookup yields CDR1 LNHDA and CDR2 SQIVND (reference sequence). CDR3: CASIIWANATNEKLFF. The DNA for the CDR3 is TGTGCCAGTATCATTTGGGCGAATGCAACTAATGAAAAACTGTTTTTT.